These T cell receptor beta chains were read from a single sample in a study of tumor-infiltrating lymphocytes in primary liver carcinoma. TCRdb reprocessed the multiplex PCR reads via MiXCR and lists one record per CDR3 protein. The top ten hold about 19% of the sample, which has approximately 45,000 distinct CDR3 sequences, about three quarters seen once. Sequencing input: liver tumor tissue from sampling region 2. Source of these receptors: a man in his forties or fifties with primary liver carcinoma and hepatitis B virus infection. CDR3s leave out the opening cysteine and the closing phenylalanine or tryptophan. Each record gives: clone size, V gene, J gene, CDR3 protein. Clone size is given for some rows only: seen once, a few or many times, or a class if the clone is expanded.

size: -; V: TRBV29-1; J: TRBJ2-1; CDR3: SVSRTSDSSSYNEQL
size: -; V: TRBV5-6; J: TRBJ2-7; CDR3: ASSFGLAGVTYSYEQY
size: -; V: TRBV4-3; J: TRBJ2-3; CDR3: ASSHRQGRTDAQY
size: -; V: TRBV11-2; J: TRBJ2-7; CDR3: ASSLRGGDGEKY
size: once; V: TRBV30; J: TRBJ1-1; CDR3: ACRNNGTGTTEAF
size: -; V: TRBV5-5; J: TRBJ2-3; CDR3: ASSWGMVTDMQY
size: -; V: TRBV28; J: TRBJ2-3; CDR3: ASSQGGRTDTHY
size: -; V: TRBV11-1; J: TRBJ1-6; CDR3: ASSGTLVSSLH
size: -; V: TRBV12-3/TRBV12-4; J: TRBJ2-6; CDR3: VNSSRQASFSGANVLT
size: once; V: TRBV12-3/TRBV12-4; J: TRBJ2-5; CDR3: DSTRARETQY
size: -; V: TRBV7-9; J: TRBJ2-1; CDR3: ASSSERSEQF
size: medium-sized; V: TRBV29-1; J: TRBJ1-1; CDR3: SVESGVTEAF
size: -; V: TRBV20-1; J: TRBJ1-1; CDR3: SARDGGGENTEVF
size: -; V: TRBV5-4; J: TRBJ2-5; CDR3: VSSMDRRETQY
size: -; V: TRBV4-3; J: TRBJ2-2; CDR3: ASSRDSPGLASLGELF
size: once; V: TRBV11-2; J: TRBJ2-7; CDR3: PSSPVGYVQY
size: -; V: TRBV7-2; J: TRBJ2-3; CDR3: ASGPLGGSTDTQY
size: medium-sized; V: TRBV6-1; J: TRBJ1-3; CDR3: ASSDFSSGNTIY
size: many; V: TRBV6-5; J: TRBJ1-1; CDR3: AVQQGRNTEAF
size: -; V: TRBV2; J: TRBJ2-2; CDR3: ASSRGAAGELF
size: -; V: TRBV29-1; J: TRBJ2-1; CDR3: SGRGSDSYNEQF
size: -; V: TRBV4-2; J: TRBJ2-7; CDR3: SSSQETHDQY
size: -; V: TRBV11-1; J: TRBJ2-1; CDR3: SSGFSEIHEQF
size: -; V: TRBV11-2; J: TRBJ1-5; CDR3: VSSLGGNQPRH
size: -; V: TRBV6-2/TRBV6-3; J: TRBJ2-3; CDR3: ANSYSISADTQY
size: many; V: TRBV10-2; J: TRBJ1-1; CDR3: ASGPGAQNTEAF
size: many; V: TRBV19; J: TRBJ2-7; CDR3: ASSMRGTVSYEQY
size: -; V: TRBV5-1; J: TRBJ2-1; CDR3: ASNSTGLAEQF
size: medium-sized; V: TRBV10-2; J: TRBJ2-2; CDR3: ASSGRRGSGELF